These T cell receptor beta chains were read from a single sample in a study of ipilimumab plus nivolumab after autologous stem cell transplantation. Produced via immunoSEQ multiplex PCR; TCRdb's table is partial and in-frame only. The data hold around 13,000 clones, with roughly 73% observed a single time. The sample consisted of PBMCs, taken in a trial of ipilimumab plus nivolumab as post-transplant consolidation. Source of these receptors: a male donor with diffuse large B-cell lymphoma. The CDR3 runs from the conserved cysteine through the conserved F or W. The order of the fields is clone size, J gene, D gene, CDR3 length, V gene, CDR3 protein, CDR3 DNA. A D gene is named only where the DNA matches it firmly. The size of a clone is reported for some rows only, either as once, few or many, or as a class for expanded clones.

. | TRBJ1-2 | . | 12 | TRBV7-2 | CASSFPNYGYTF | TGTGCCAGCAGCTTCCCTAACTATGGCTACACCTTC
. | TRBJ1-2 | TRBD1 | 14 | TRBV5-4 | CASSRDRGNYGYTF | TGTGCCAGCAGCCGGGACAGGGGTAACTATGGCTACACCTTC
. | TRBJ2-5 | . | 14 | TRBV7-6 | CASSAAGGLETQYF | TGTGCCAGCTCCGCAGCAGGGGGGCTAGAGACCCAGTACTTC
. | TRBJ1-4 | . | 14 | TRBV5-6 | CASGRSGENEKLFF | TGTGCCAGCGGTCGGTCCGGTGAGAATGAAAAACTGTTTTTT
. | TRBJ1-2 | TRBD1 | 15 | TRBV7-2 | CASSLGGQGFYGYTF | TGTGCCAGCAGCTTAGGAGGACAGGGGTTCTATGGCTACACCTTC
. | TRBJ2-3 | TRBD2 | 18 | TRBV5-6 | CASSKSGLAGGLQDTQYF | TGTGCCAGCAGCAAGAGCGGACTAGCGGGGGGGCTACAAGATACGCAGTATTTT
. | TRBJ2-1 | . | 15 | TRBV19 | CASRIRGQSYNEQFF | TGTGCCAGTAGGATACGGGGGCAGTCCTACAATGAGCAGTTCTTC
. | TRBJ1-1 | TRBD1 | 12 | TRBV29-1 | CSVALQGSGAFF | TGCAGCGTCGCCTTACAGGGGTCAGGGGCTTTCTTT
. | TRBJ1-2 | TRBD1 | 12 | TRBV5-1 | CASAGGIYGYTF | TGCGCCAGCGCAGGGGGTATCTATGGCTACACCTTC
. | TRBJ1-1 | . | 14 | TRBV5-1 | CASSSPPGDTEAFF | TGCGCCAGCAGCTCCCCTCCTGGGGACACTGAAGCTTTCTTT
. | TRBJ2-2 | TRBD2 | 17 | TRBV7-8 | CASSSLGLAGYTGELFF | TGTGCCAGCAGCTCTTTGGGACTAGCGGGGTACACCGGGGAGCTGTTTTTT
. | TRBJ2-1 | TRBD2 | 18 | TRBV15 | CATSRGRSGGVLGNEQFF | TGTGCCACCAGCAGAGGACGTAGCGGGGGGGTTTTGGGAAATGAGCAGTTCTTC
few | TRBJ1-1 | TRBD1 | 15 | TRBV11-3 | CASSPNRGSNTEAFF | TGTGCCAGCAGCCCAAACAGGGGGTCGAACACTGAAGCTTTCTTT
. | TRBJ1-1 | . | 15 | TRBV6-5 | CASSYSTPLYTEAFF | TGTGCCAGCAGTTACTCTACTCCTTTGTATACTGAAGCTTTCTTT
few | TRBJ1-1 | TRBD1 | 14 | TRBV4-1 | CASSLGQGDTEAFF | TGCGCCAGCAGCCTTGGACAGGGGGACACTGAAGCTTTCTTT
. | TRBJ2-7 | . | 11 | TRBV2 | CASLASYEQYF | TGTGCCAGCTTAGCATCCTACGAGCAGTACTTC
few | TRBJ2-3 | . | 15 | TRBV14 | CASSPLGNPTDTQYF | TGTGCCAGCAGCCCCCTGGGGAATCCCACAGATACGCAGTATTTT
medium-sized | TRBJ1-1 | . | 14 | TRBV9 | CASSVDTGSTEAFF | TGTGCCAGCAGCGTAGATACGGGATCCACTGAAGCTTTCTTT
. | TRBJ1-6 | . | 15 | TRBV5-6 | CASSVIGLTNSPLHF | TGTGCCAGCAGCGTTATAGGACTAACGAATTCACCCCTCCACTTT
once | TRBJ2-3 | . | 15 | TRBV11-2 | CASSPLARRADTQYF | TGTGCCAGCAGCCCCCTTGCAAGGCGGGCAGATACGCAGTATTTT
once | TRBJ2-1 | TRBD2 | 20 | TRBV30 | CAWRPRLLAGGPISYNEQFF | TGTGCCTGGCGTCCGCGTTTACTAGCGGGGGGACCTATCTCCTACAATGAGCAGTTCTTC
. | TRBJ1-5 | TRBD1 | 13 | TRBV29-1 | CSVVTGDNRPQHF | TGCAGCGTTGTAACAGGGGACAATCGGCCCCAGCATTTT
. | TRBJ1-3 | . | 14 | TRBV5-8 | CASASWGAGNTIYF | TGTGCCAGCGCGTCCTGGGGGGCTGGAAACACCATATATTTT
. | TRBJ2-1 | . | 12 | TRBV5-4 | CASSLEVNEQFF | TGTGCCAGCAGCTTGGAAGTCAATGAGCAGTTCTTC
. | TRBJ2-1 | . | 18 | TRBV11-3 | CASSQKWGAGGTYNEQFF | TGTGCCAGCAGCCAGAAGTGGGGAGCGGGCGGTACCTACAATGAGCAGTTCTTC
. | TRBJ2-3 | TRBD2 | 16 | TRBV6-5 | CASSYSTSGGADTQYF | TGTGCCAGCAGTTACTCTACTAGCGGGGGGGCAGATACGCAGTATTTT
. | TRBJ2-7 | TRBD2 | 16 | TRBV6-6 | CASSQTPGTRAYEQYF | TGTGCCAGCAGTCAAACCCCCGGGACTAGAGCCTACGAGCAGTACTTC
. | TRBJ2-5 | . | 13 | TRBV10-3 | CAISEKGPETQYF | TGTGCCATCAGTGAAAAGGGTCCCGAGACCCAGTACTTC
. | TRBJ2-7 | TRBD2 | 15 | TRBV5-6 | CASSLGTGRYHEQYF | TGTGCCAGCAGCTTGGGTACCGGGAGGTACCACGAGCAGTACTTC
. | TRBJ1-1 | . | 15 | TRBV6-5 | CASTDPPSGSTEAFF | TGTGCCAGCACCGACCCCCCCTCCGGGAGCACTGAAGCTTTCTTT
. | TRBJ1-3 | . | 16 | TRBV5-8 | CASLVGTWVSGNTIYF | TGTGCCAGCCTCGTGGGGACGTGGGTCTCTGGAAACACCATATATTTT
. | TRBJ2-7 | TRBD1 | 12 | TRBV27 | CASSRTGNEQYF | TGTGCCAGCAGCCGGACAGGGAACGAGCAGTACTTC
. | TRBJ1-3 | . | 15 | TRBV7-8 | CASSPRRGVVDTIYF | TGTGCCAGCAGCCCCCGGAGGGGAGTGGTAGACACCATATATTTT
. | TRBJ2-7 | . | 10 | TRBV6-4 | CASGGREQYF | TGTGCCAGCGGGGGAAGGGAGCAGTACTTC
. | TRBJ2-3 | TRBD2 | 16 | TRBV11-2 | CASSPGLDPYLDTQYF | TGTGCCAGCAGCCCGGGACTAGATCCATACCTAGATACGCAGTATTTT
. | TRBJ1-3 | . | 13 | TRBV30 | CAWSVQAGNTIYF | TGTGCCTGGAGTGTACAGGCTGGAAACACCATATATTTT
. | TRBJ2-5 | TRBD2 | 16 | TRBV5-1 | CASSLRLAGAQETQYF | TGCGCCAGCAGCCTTCGACTAGCGGGAGCCCAAGAGACCCAGTACTTC
. | TRBJ1-2 | . | 16 | TRBV5-4 | CASSQSLTVANYGYTF | TGTGCCAGCAGCCAATCCTTGACAGTAGCTAACTATGGCTACACCTTC
few | TRBJ1-2 | . | 15 | TRBV29-1 | CSVEDLGGERIGYTF | TGCAGCGTTGAAGATCTCGGGGGGGAGAGGATCGGCTACACCTTC
. | TRBJ2-6 | . | 16 | TRBV29-1 | CSVVATQGSGANVLTF | TGCAGCGTTGTGGCGACTCAGGGATCTGGGGCCAACGTCCTGACTTTC
. | TRBJ1-1 | . | 16 | TRBV5-1 | CASSFVTGTLNTEAFF | TGCGCCAGCAGCTTCGTCACAGGGACCCTGAACACTGAAGCTTTCTTT
. | TRBJ2-4 | TRBD1 | 18 | TRBV18 | CASSPRGAGGRGKNIQYF | TGTGCCAGCTCACCACGGGGCGCAGGGGGACGAGGTAAAAACATTCAGTACTTC
. | TRBJ1-1 | . | 15 | TRBV7-6 | CASSSNPGAHSEAFF | TGTGCCAGCAGCTCGAACCCAGGGGCGCACAGCGAAGCTTTCTTT
. | TRBJ2-2 | TRBD1 | 16 | TRBV19 | CASSPRDSRNTGELFF | TGTGCCAGTAGTCCCCGGGACAGCCGGAACACCGGGGAGCTGTTTTTT
. | TRBJ2-2 | TRBD2 | 18 | TRBV19 | CASTPSGLAGGPSGELFF | TGTGCCAGTACCCCCTCGGGACTAGCGGGAGGGCCCAGTGGGGAGCTGTTTTTT
. | TRBJ1-2 | . | 13 | TRBV7-2 | CASSLGVAYGYTF | TGTGCCAGCAGCTTAGGTGTGGCCTATGGCTACACCTTC
. | TRBJ2-3 | . | 15 | TRBV29-1 | CSAGLQGYDTDTQYF | TGCAGCGCGGGACTACAGGGATATGATACAGATACGCAGTATTTT
. | TRBJ1-1 | TRBD1 | 17 | TRBV7-9 | CASSLGTGEKGNTEAFF | TGTGCCAGCAGCTTGGGCACAGGGGAAAAAGGGAACACTGAAGCTTTCTTT
. | TRBJ1-1 | . | 14 | TRBV7-9 | CASSLGGRNTEAFF | TGTGCCAGCAGCCTTGGAGGGAGAAACACTGAAGCTTTCTTT
. | TRBJ2-2 | TRBD2 | 15 | TRBV9 | CASSVGRLNTGELFF | TGTGCCAGCAGCGTCGGGAGGCTGAACACCGGGGAGCTGTTTTTT
. | TRBJ1-6 | TRBD1 | 16 | TRBV25-1 | CASSEISGTAYSPLHF | TGTGCCAGCAGTGAGATATCCGGGACAGCCTATTCACCCCTCCACTTT
medium-sized | TRBJ1-1 | . | 15 | TRBV5-1 | CASSHEGRSETEAFF | TGCGCCAGCAGCCACGAGGGGAGGTCTGAGACTGAAGCTTTCTTT
few | TRBJ2-7 | TRBD2 | 16 | TRBV10-3 | CAISEGLAGTTYEQYF | TGTGCCATCAGTGAGGGACTAGCGGGGACAACCTACGAGCAGTACTTC